The clone carrying this T cell receptor (beta chain) came up a few times. The antigen remains unidentified. The data are from a study of T cells in Graves' hyperthyroidism and ophthalmopathy. For the study at large: Peripheral blood collection took place at initial diagnosis, before any treatment. Findings and caveats of the study: Stable hyperthyroidism was told apart from ophthalmopathy by a model built on 13 V-J features.

Researchers amplified the TCR beta CDR3 regions from RNA transcripts. The TCR CDR3 first-round RT-PCR relied on the HTBI primer set. TCRdb reprocessed the multiplex PCR reads with MiXCR, giving one entry per CDR3 protein. The sample includes more than 600,000 distinct CDR3 sequences, less than 20% of them seen just once. Graves' hyperthyroidism showing no ophthalmopathy progression within 18 months was considered stable. Each diagnosis drew on symptoms, thyroxine, TRAb, thyroid ultrasound and orbital computed tomography findings. Sequencing was performed on blood. This sequence was found in a man younger than 30 with Graves' hyperthyroidism.

CDR3 sequence (DNA): TGTGCCTGGAGTGTGGTCTCACGGGGGGAAAAACTGTTTTTT. Amino acid sequence: CAWSVVSRGEKLFF. The rearrangement links TRBV30 to TRBJ1-4; maybe TRBD1 (5 bases). CDR3 length: 14 amino acids. Deletions cut 0 bases from V and 8 bases from J, with 13 bases between. Germline CDR1 and CDR2: GTSNPN and SVGIG (reference sequence). Full variable domain (outside the CDR3, taken from reference TRBV30 and TRBJ1-4): SQTIHQWPATLVQPVGSPLSLECTVEGTSNPNLYWYRQAAGRGLQLLFYSVGIGQISSEVPQNLSASRPQDRQFILSSKKLLLSDSGFYLCAWSVVSRGEKLFFGSGTQLSVL.